The 26 T cell receptor beta chains presented below share a single source sample, sequenced in a study of T cells in narcolepsy. Produced via immunoSEQ multiplex PCR; TCRdb's table is partial and in-frame only. The sample holds tens of thousands of clones; 70% to 90% are singletons and the top ten take roughly 4.1%. Sequences were obtained from memory (CD45RA-) CD4+ T cells from blood. The receptors derive from a human donor in good health.

The gene calls are TRBV19 and TRBJ1-2; maybe TRBD1 (5 bases). With 7 bases removed from V and 4 bases from J, the gap between germline ends came to 13 bases. This CDR3 is built from 13 residues. Germline V gives CDR1 LNHDA, CDR2 SQIVND (reference sequence). CDR3 sequence: CASIQGRSYGYTF. The CDR3 coding sequence is TGTGCCAGTATCCAGGGCCGCAGCTATGGCTACACCTTC.

The V call is TRBV5-4, the J call TRBJ1-2, with TRBD1 identical over 7 bases. V lost 6 bases to trimming and J lost 4 bases; unmatched junction nucleotides: 9. This CDR3 is built from 14 residues. Germline-derived CDR1 and CDR2 are SGHNT and YYREEE (reference sequence). CDR3 DNA sequence: TGTGCCAGCAAACAAACAGGGGCGCGCTATGGCTACACCTTC. Translating it yields CASKQTGARYGYTF.

This chain uses TRBV20-1 with TRBJ2-7; no definite D call. This CDR3 contains 10 residues. CDR1 and CDR2 (germline): DFQATT, SNEGSKA (reference sequence). Trimming shortened V by 5 bases and J by 3 bases, and 5 bases separated the two germline ends. CDR3 DNA sequence: TGCAGTGCTTTGAACTACGAGCAGTACTTC. Translated: CSALNYEQYF.

This chain uses TRBV5-4 with TRBJ2-5; possible D gene TRBD2, 7 bases. The V end lost 4 bases, the J end lost 1 base, and 14 bases lay between the germline ends. The V gene's germline CDR1 is SGHNT and CDR2 YYREEE (reference sequence). This CDR3 region has 15 residues. The CDR3 DNA follows: TGTGCCAGCAGCCCGAGGGGGGGGCGCCAAGAGACCCAGTACTTC. Its protein product is CASSPRGGRQETQYF.

The rearrangement links TRBV6-5 to TRBJ2-7; possibly TRBD2 for D (7 bases). The V end lost 5 bases, the J end lost 0 bases, and 14 bases lay between the germline ends. The CDR3 length is 15 residues. Germline loops: CDR1 MNHEY, CDR2 SVGAGI. CDR3 protein: CASSAPGGSSYEQYF. The CDR3 DNA reads as TGTGCCAGCAGTGCCCCGGGGGGCAGCTCCTACGAGCAGTACTTC.

This rearrangement joins TRBV6-1 to TRBJ1-2, with 7 bases fitting TRBD1. The length of the CDR3 is 14 residues. Germline values: CDR1 MNHNS, CDR2 SASEGT. The V and J ends lost 8 bases and 4 bases, in that order; junction bases with no gene match: 10. CDR3 nucleotides: TGTGCCAGCTGCTACAGGGGTAGTAGCTATGGCTACACCTTC. Translation: CASCYRGSSYGYTF.

The gene calls are TRBV4-3 and TRBJ2-6; possible D gene TRBD2, 6 bases. The V end was cut by 0 bases, the J end by 0 bases, with 15 bases between. This CDR3 comprises 19 residues. CDR1 and CDR2 from the germline V gene are LGHNA and YSLEER. CDR3 in amino acids: CASSQDRGGWGSGANVLTF. CDR3 coding DNA: TGCGCCAGCAGCCAAGATCGGGGAGGTTGGGGCTCTGGGGCCAACGTCCTGACTTTC.

The rearrangement links TRBV4-3 to TRBJ2-7; 10 bases line up with TRBD2. The CDR3 covers 15 residues. V was clipped by 1 base and J by 2 bases; unmatched bases: 2. Germline V CDR1 and CDR2: LGHNA, YSLEER. CDR3 sequence (DNA): TGCGCCAGCAGCCAAGGTCTAGCGGGGGCCTACGAGCAGTACTTC. It is translated as CASSQGLAGAYEQYF.

This clone was observed a handful of times. The V call is TRBV7-2, the J call TRBJ2-3; 10 bases map to TRBD2. The ends lost 2 bases at V and 4 bases at J; junction bases unmatched: 6. The CDR3 covers 16 residues. The germline gives CDR1 SGHTA, CDR2 FQGNSA. CDR3 loop: CASSLRLAGAADTQYF. CDR3 nucleotides: TGTGCCAGCAGCTTACGCCTAGCGGGGGCAGCAGATACGCAGTATTTT.

This rearrangement joins TRBV19 to TRBJ1-2, with D possibly TRBD1 on 6 matching bases. V was cut by 5 bases and J by 5 bases, with 18 bases left in between. CDR3 size: 15 residues. The V gene's germline CDR1 is LNHDA and CDR2 SQIVND (reference sequence). The CDR3 nucleotides read TGTGCCAGTAGTGCTCGAGGGGGACCGGGGTATGGCTACACCTTC. Protein: CASSARGGPGYGYTF.

The CDR3: CASSVQAHSSSYEQYF. The CDR3 coding sequence is TGTGCCAGCAGCGTACAGGCTCACTCGAGCTCCTACGAGCAGTACTTC. This chain links TRBV9 with TRBJ2-7; D is undetermined. V lost 1 base to trimming and J lost 0 bases, with 14 bases between them. Germline CDR1 is SGDLS and CDR2 is YYNGEE. This CDR3 region has 16 residues.

This clone was observed a few times. The chain combines TRBV6-1 with TRBJ2-7; D is perhaps TRBD1 or TRBD2 (5 bases each). V gave up 5 bases and J gave up 3 bases, with 14 bases separating them. Germline V gene lookup returns CDR1 MNHNS and CDR2 SASEGT. CDR3 length: 14 residues. The CDR3 reads CASSSSGTYYEQYF. Written as DNA, the CDR3 is TGTGCCAGCAGTTCCTCCGGGACCTACTACGAGCAGTACTTC.

In nucleotides, the CDR3 is TGTGCCAGCAGCACCTTTGGCCGGGGGGCTGGGGATACGCAGTATTTT. Its translation is CASSTFGRGAGDTQYF. V is TRBV9 and J is TRBJ2-3; tentative D call: TRBD2 (7 bases). CDR1 SGDLS and CDR2 YYNGEE come from the germline V gene. Trimming left V 4 bases short and J 6 bases short, with 21 bases between. There are 16 residues in the CDR3. Based on the CDR3 plus reference TRBV9 and TRBJ2-3, the full variable domain is DSGVTQTPKHLITATGQRVTLRCSPRSGDLSVYWYQQSLDQGLQFLIQYYNGEERAKGNILERFSAQQFPDLHSELNLSSLELGDSALYFCASSTFGRGAGDTQYFGPGTRLTVL.

This chain uses TRBV19 with TRBJ2-1, with a weak D call TRBD2 (5 bases). The germline V and J ends were trimmed by 0 bases and 9 bases, with 6 bases remaining between them. Germline V gives CDR1 LNHDA, CDR2 SQIVND (reference sequence). The CDR3 sequence is 12 residues long. The DNA of the CDR3 is TGTGCCAGTAGTATAGACGAGGGTGAGCAGTTCTTC. It specifies CASSIDEGEQFF. Combining the CDR3 with reference TRBV19 and TRBJ2-1 gives the whole variable domain DGGITQSPKYLFRKEGQNVTLSCEQNLNHDAMYWYRQDPGQGLRLIYYSQIVNDFQKGDIAEGYSVSREKKESFPLTVTSAQKNPTAFYLCASSIDEGEQFFGPGTRLTVL.

The V and J genes are TRBV5-5 and TRBJ2-7; no clear D gene. This CDR3 region has 13 residues. V lost 0 bases to trimming and J lost 3 bases, with 7 bases between them. The V gene's germline CDR1 is SGHKS and CDR2 YYEKEE (reference sequence). The CDR3 is CASSLGNRYEQYF. CDR3 nucleotides: TGTGCCAGCAGCTTGGGGAACCGCTACGAGCAGTACTTC.

This sequence joins TRBV2 and TRBJ2-5, with 7 bases aligning to TRBD2. J gave up 4 bases and V 7 bases, and 6 bases lay outside the gene matches. The CDR3 has 13 residues. CDR1 SNHLY and CDR2 FYNNEI come from the germline V gene. Here the CDR3 reads CASNTAGLETQYF. The CDR3 nucleotides read TGTGCCAGCAACACAGCGGGGCTAGAGACCCAGTACTTC.

The V call is TRBV7-2, the J call TRBJ2-1, with D perhaps TRBD2 (5 bases). Trimming left V 1 base short and J 7 bases short, with 14 bases between. There are 15 residues in the CDR3. Germline CDR1 reads SGHTA; CDR2 reads FQGNSA. The CDR3 reads CASSLEGVEANEQFF. CDR3 nucleotide sequence: TGTGCCAGCAGCTTAGAGGGAGTAGAGGCTAATGAGCAGTTCTTC.

In this sample, this clone turned up once. This rearrangement joins TRBV6-5 to TRBJ2-1; 8 bases are a match to TRBD1. CDR3 length equals 15 residues. CDR1 is MNHEY, CDR2 SVGAGI, per germline. Losses at the gene ends were 6 bases for V and 7 bases for J; bases not matched to a gene: 11. Here the CDR3 DNA reads TGTGCCAGCAGACTAACAGGGGGGCAAGAGAATGAGCAGTTCTTC. Translating it yields CASRLTGGQENEQFF.

The chain combines TRBV25-1 with TRBJ1-6; no clear D. CDR1 and CDR2 from the germline V gene are MGHDK and SYGVNS. V lost 5 bases, J lost 10 bases, and 18 bases lay in between. The CDR3 has 15 residues. The CDR3 DNA follows: TGTGCCAGCAGTACCCATCTAAGCGGGCTCTCACCCCTCCACTTT. Translation gives CASSTHLSGLSPLHF. Full variable domain (rest looked up from reference TRBV25-1 and TRBJ1-6): EADIYQTPRYLVIGTGKKITLECSQTMGHDKMYWYQQDPGMELHLIHYSYGVNSTEKGDLSSESTVSRIRTEHFPLTLESARPSHTSQYLCASSTHLSGLSPLHFGNGTRLTVT.

V gene TRBV6-5 combines with J gene TRBJ1-3; D is unresolved. This CDR3 is 13 amino acids long. Germline V gene sequence: CDR1 MNHEY, CDR2 SVGAGI. Between the trimmed V and J ends, which lost 5 bases and 1 base, there was a span of 6 bases. The CDR3 DNA reads TGTGCCAGCAGTGCGGGGTCTGGAAACACCATATATTTT. Encoded protein: CASSAGSGNTIYF.

V gene TRBV19 combines with J gene TRBJ1-2; 7 bases are shared with TRBD1. The germline gives CDR1 LNHDA, CDR2 SQIVND (reference sequence). Germline trimming cut 5 bases from V and 4 bases from J; bases unmatched to any gene: 4. The CDR3 is made up of 13 amino acids. The CDR3 spells CASSVGQVYGYTF. CDR3 in DNA: TGTGCCAGTAGTGTAGGACAGGTCTATGGCTACACCTTC.

The gene calls are TRBV18 and TRBJ1-3, with unresolved D. The CDR3 sequence is 15 residues long. The germline gives CDR1 KGHSH, CDR2 LQKENI. The germline V and J ends were trimmed by 2 bases and 2 bases, with 10 bases remaining between them. This CDR3 reads CASSPNPPPGNTIYF. In DNA, the CDR3 is TGTGCCAGCTCACCAAACCCCCCGCCTGGAAACACCATATATTTT.

The chain recombines TRBV7-9 with TRBJ2-1; 11 bases are a match to TRBD2. V shed 3 bases, J shed 2 bases, and the junction held 0 bases outside the gene matches. The germline CDR1 and CDR2 sequences are SEHNR and FQNEAQ (reference sequence). The CDR3 has 15 amino acids. The CDR3 loop reads CASSLGLAAYNEQFF. Here the CDR3 DNA reads TGTGCCAGCAGCTTGGGACTAGCGGCCTACAATGAGCAGTTCTTC.

This clone came up a few times. The chain is built from TRBV5-1 and TRBJ2-4; 9 bases map to TRBD2. Germline V lookup: CDR1 SGHRS, CDR2 YFSETQ. The CDR3 covers 16 residues. Unmatched junction bases numbered 5, after V lost 2 bases and J lost 2 bases. The CDR3 here is CASSFIAGATKNIQYF. In nucleotides, the CDR3 is TGCGCCAGCAGCTTTATAGCGGGGGCGACCAAAAACATTCAGTACTTC.

The genes are TRBV5-8 and TRBJ1-2; a possible D gene is TRBD1 (5 bases). Trimming removed 0 bases at V and 4 bases at J, with 10 bases between. Germline loops: CDR1 SGHTS, CDR2 YDEGEE. The CDR3 covers 14 residues. CDR3 sequence: CASSLGQGPYGYTF. The CDR3 DNA follows: TGTGCCAGCAGCTTGGGTCAGGGACCCTATGGCTACACCTTC.

V gene TRBV7-9 combines with J gene TRBJ1-4; D is unresolved. The CDR3 consists of 16 residues. The V and J ends lost 1 base and 0 bases respectively, with 9 bases between them. The germline CDR1 and CDR2 sequences are SEHNR and FQNEAQ (reference sequence). The CDR3 loop reads CASSLGQAATNEKLFF. As DNA, the CDR3 is TGTGCCAGCAGCTTAGGCCAGGCGGCAACTAATGAAAAACTGTTTTTT.